The 7 T cell receptor beta chains listed next were all sequenced from one sample in a study of CD8 T cells in ankylosing spondylitis. TCRdb re-derived calls from the 5' RACE reads in MiXCR, one entry per CDR3 protein. The table records hundreds of thousands of distinct CDR3 sequences, 20% to 25% of them present only once. The material sequenced was blood, either unsorted or a sorted T cell fraction (not recorded which). These receptors all stem from a male donor with ankylosing spondylitis or in good health (not recorded which).

There are a few counts of this clonotype. This chain links TRBV29-1 with TRBJ2-3; 9 positions agree with TRBD2. The CDR3 sequence is 15 residues long. CDR1 SQVTM and CDR2 ANQGSEA come from the germline V gene. J lost 4 bases, V lost 5 bases, and 10 bases had no gene match. The CDR3 DNA is TGCAGCGTTTTCCCGGGCGGGGGGGCCTCAGATACGCAGTATTTT. Encoded protein: CSVFPGGGASDTQYF.

Here the CDR3 reads CASSFSWNEQFF. The CDR3 DNA is TGTGCCAGCAGCTTCAGCTGGAATGAGCAGTTCTTC. V gene TRBV7-2 combines with J gene TRBJ2-1, with D unclear. The CDR3 has 12 residues. V shed 3 bases and J shed 7 bases, with 7 bases lying between them. Germline CDR1 reads SGHTA; CDR2 reads FQGNSA. The full variable domain, with the rest looked up from reference TRBV7-2 and TRBJ2-1, is GAGVSQSPSNKVTEKGKDVELRCDPISGHTALYWYRQSLGQGLEFLIYFQGNSAPDKSGLPSDRFSAERTGGSVSTLTIQRTQQEDSAVYLCASSFSWNEQFFGPGTRLTVL.

This rearrangement joins TRBV20-1 to TRBJ2-7; D possibly matches TRBD1 or TRBD2 (6 bases each). V was cut by 6 bases and J by 10 bases, with 19 bases left in between. This CDR3 is built from 12 residues. Germline CDR1 reads DFQATT; CDR2 reads SNEGSKA (reference sequence). The CDR3 bases are TGCAGTGCGACCCCCTACCCGGGGGCACAGTACTTC. Encoded protein: CSATPYPGAQYF.

The V and J genes are TRBV12-3 or TRBV12-4 and TRBJ2-3; perhaps TRBD1 as D (7 bases). The CDR3 covers 15 residues. Between the trimmed V and J ends, which lost 5 bases and 5 bases, there was a span of 17 bases. For the CDR3, the DNA is TGTGCCAGCAGTCCTGGAGGGGGCGAGGAAGATACGCAGTATTTT. Amino acid sequence: CASSPGGGEEDTQYF.

A few counts support this clonotype. V is TRBV4-1 and J is TRBJ1-1; 7 nucleotides align to TRBD1. CDR3 length equals 15 residues. The trim removed 0 bases at V and 5 bases at J, leaving 6 bases unmatched. Germline V gives CDR1 MGHRA, CDR2 YSYEKL. The CDR3 loop reads CASSQDTGVDTEAFF. The CDR3, as DNA: TGCGCCAGCAGCCAAGATACAGGGGTTGATACTGAAGCTTTCTTT.

This clonotype was found a few times. This chain links TRBV6-5 with TRBJ2-2; D gene uncertain. This CDR3 has 15 amino acids. From germline, CDR1 is MNHEY and CDR2 SVGAGI. Trimming shortened V by 0 bases and J by 0 bases, and 5 bases separated the two germline ends. As DNA, the CDR3 is TGTGCCAGCAGTTACTCGACGGCGAACACCGGGGAGCTGTTTTTT. Protein product: CASSYSTANTGELFF.

The genes are TRBV6-5 and TRBJ2-7; 7 nucleotides align to TRBD1. J was trimmed by 0 bases and V by 0 bases; bases with no gene match: 2. The CDR3 is 15 residues long. The germline CDR1 and CDR2 sequences are MNHEY and SVGAGI. The chain's CDR3 is CASSYSAGGSYEQYF. The CDR3 coding sequence is TGTGCCAGCAGTTACTCGGCAGGGGGCTCCTACGAGCAGTACTTC.